Below, 21 T cell receptor beta chains from the same sample are listed, as sequenced in a study of cytomegalovirus exposure and HLA in healthy donors. Primers for the PCR totalled 60 Vbeta and 13 Jbeta. This table comes from immunoSEQ multiplex PCR, and its TCRdb copy is limited to in-frame clones, with some not included. The table records 40,000 or so clones, over 70% of them present only once. Sequencing input: PBMCs. The receptors derive from a young man in good health and CMV-seronegative.

The chain is built from TRBV10-1 and TRBJ2-1; 7 bases are shared with TRBD2. The CDR3 consists of 15 residues. V was pared by 0 bases and J by 9 bases, with 8 bases of the junction left unmatched. The germline V gene has CDR1 WNHNN and CDR2 SYGVQD (reference sequence). In DNA form, the CDR3 reads TGCGCCAGCAGTGAGTCGGGGGGGGTGTTAAGTGAGCAGTTCTTC. It translates to CASSESGGVLSEQFF.

With respect to this clone: At one of its ends the junction is not consistent with the germline gene, which may arise from a read error. The chain combines TRBV5-1 with TRBJ1-6; tentative D call: TRBD1 (5 bases). This CDR3 has 15 amino acids. Germline CDR1 SGHRS, CDR2 YFSETQ. CDR3: CASSLKWGDNSPLRF. The CDR3 DNA is TGCGCCAGCAGTTTGAAGTGGGGGGATAATTCACCCCTCCGCTTT.

The CDR3 region is CASSPGLLDEQFF. The CDR3, as DNA: TGTGCCAGCAGTCCGGGACTACTCGATGAGCAGTTCTTC. The chain has TRBV6-5 and TRBJ2-1; 7 positions agree with TRBD2. Germline V gives CDR1 MNHEY, CDR2 SVGAGI. The CDR3 is made up of 13 amino acids. J gave up 8 bases and V 5 bases, and 6 bases lay outside the gene matches.

The V and J genes are TRBV18 and TRBJ2-7; maybe TRBD1 (6 bases). The CDR3 is 13 amino acids. Germline V lookup: CDR1 KGHSH, CDR2 LQKENI. V gave up 4 bases and J gave up 2 bases, with 9 bases separating them. The CDR3 loop is CASSQDRTYEQYF. The CDR3 nucleotides are TGTGCCAGCTCACAAGACAGGACCTACGAGCAGTACTTC.

In DNA form, the CDR3 reads TGTGCCAGCAGCCCAGGAGGGTGGGAGGGTGAAAAACTGTTTTTT. This gives the protein CASSPGGWEGEKLFF. This sequence joins TRBV7-2 and TRBJ1-4, with D unresolved. Germline V lookup: CDR1 SGHTA, CDR2 FQGNSA. The CDR3 contains 15 residues. Trimming stripped 5 bases from V and 7 bases from J, with 17 bases between.

This clone has a handful of counts. This chain uses TRBV10-3 with TRBJ2-1; 10 nucleotides match TRBD1. This CDR3 is built from 13 residues. V lost 8 bases to trimming and J lost 6 bases; unmatched junction nucleotides: 4. The germline V gene encodes CDR1 ENHRY and CDR2 SYGVKD. The CDR3 loop reads CAIGWTGGNEQFF. As DNA, the CDR3 is TGTGCCATCGGTTGGACAGGGGGCAATGAGCAGTTCTTC.

This rearrangement joins TRBV6-1 to TRBJ2-4; 10 bases match TRBD2. V lost 1 base, J lost 7 bases, and 16 bases stayed unmatched. From germline, CDR1 is MNHNS and CDR2 SASEGT. The CDR3 covers 19 residues. The CDR3 loop is CASSEGSSASGGKVNIQYF. In DNA, the CDR3 is TGTGCCAGCAGTGAAGGATCCTCGGCTAGCGGGGGAAAGGTGAACATTCAGTACTTC.

J is TRBJ1-1 and V is TRBV5-1; 9 nucleotides line up with TRBD1. Germline assignment: CDR1 SGHRS and CDR2 YFSETQ. V was pared by 6 bases and J by 0 bases, with 6 bases of the junction left unmatched. The CDR3 runs 15 residues. CDR3 protein: CASIPGQGLNTEAFF. The CDR3 DNA is TGCGCCAGCATTCCGGGACAGGGTTTGAACACTGAAGCTTTCTTT.

The rearrangement links TRBV6-4 to TRBJ2-2; 7 bases agree with TRBD1. Germline loops: CDR1 MRHNA, CDR2 SNTAGT. After removal of 2 bases from V and 3 bases from J, the junction contained 6 bases not matched to a gene. This CDR3 has 16 residues. As DNA, the CDR3 is TGTGCCAGCAGTGACGCAGGGGGTTTAGACACCGGGGAGCTGTTTTTT. Translated: CASSDAGGLDTGELFF.

The V gene is TRBV7-6, the J gene TRBJ2-5; the match to TRBD1 covers 7 bases. The V gene's germline CDR1 is SGHVS and CDR2 FNYEAQ. After removal of 5 bases from V and 2 bases from J, the junction contained 8 bases not matched to a gene. The CDR3 contains 15 residues. This CDR3 is CASSQTGLWQETQYF. The CDR3 region has the DNA TGTGCCAGCAGCCAGACAGGGCTTTGGCAAGAGACCCAGTACTTC.

The chain employs TRBV6-1 and TRBJ2-5; 9 bases are a match to TRBD1. Losses at the gene ends were 8 bases for V and 4 bases for J; bases not matched to a gene: 8. CDR3 length: 14 amino acids. Germline loops: CDR1 MNHNS, CDR2 SASEGT. CDR3 in amino acids: CASGGQGIAETQYF. DNA of the CDR3: TGTGCCAGCGGGGGACAGGGAATCGCAGAGACCCAGTACTTC.

The chain uses TRBV7-9 and TRBJ2-3; 9 bases map to TRBD1. J was trimmed by 0 bases and V by 5 bases; bases with no gene match: 6. This CDR3 is 16 amino acids long. Germline loops: CDR1 SEHNR, CDR2 FQNEAQ (reference sequence). CDR3 sequence (DNA): TGTGCCAGCAGCAACCGGGACAGGGTTAGCACAGATACGCAGTATTTT. Protein sequence: CASSNRDRVSTDTQYF. Complete variable domain (other parts from reference TRBV7-9 and TRBJ2-3): DTGVSQNPRHKITKRGQNVTFRCDPISEHNRLYWYRQTLGQGPEFLTYFQNEAQLEKSRLLSDRFSAERPKGSFSTLEIQRTEQGDSAMYLCASSNRDRVSTDTQYFGPGTRLTVL.

V gene TRBV6-1 combines with J gene TRBJ1-5; the D is unclear. Germline V CDR1 and CDR2: MNHNS, SASEGT. Deletions cut 6 bases from V and 3 bases from J, with 6 bases between. The CDR3 covers 12 residues. The CDR3 bases are TGTGCCAGCAGAGCTCCCAATCAGCCCCAGCATTTT. Translated, it gives CASRAPNQPQHF.

This chain uses TRBV7-8 with TRBJ2-1; TRBD1 matches at 9 bases. The trim removed 1 base at V and 8 bases at J, leaving 3 bases unmatched. CDR1 SGHVS and CDR2 FQNEAQ come from the germline V gene. The CDR3 spans 14 residues. The CDR3 spells CASSLEQGAHEQFF. The CDR3, as DNA: TGTGCCAGCAGCTTAGAACAGGGGGCCCATGAGCAGTTCTTC. Supplemented by reference TRBV7-8 and TRBJ2-1, the full variable domain reads GAGVSQSPRYKVAKRGQDVALRCDPISGHVSLFWYQQALGQGPEFLTYFQNEAQLDKSGLPSDRFFAERPEGSVSTLKIQRTQQEDSAVYLCASSLEQGAHEQFFGPGTRLTVL.

This clone is medium-sized (0.01 to 0.1%) by share. This chain connects TRBV6-1 to TRBJ1-2, with 9 bases matching TRBD1. Germline lookup yields CDR1 MNHNS and CDR2 SASEGT. Trimming took 4 bases from V and 2 from J; bases not matched to a gene: 8. This CDR3 spans 16 amino acids. The CDR3 bases are TGTGCCAGCAGTGTTTACCGGGACAGGGACAACTATGGCTACACCTTC. Translated: CASSVYRDRDNYGYTF.

The chain carries TRBV27 and TRBJ2-3; TRBD2 aligns across 8 bases. The CDR3 has 15 amino acids. CDR1 and CDR2 from the germline V gene are MNHEY and SMNVEV (reference sequence). J was trimmed by 3 bases and V by 5 bases; bases with no gene match: 7. CDR3 protein: CASSLLAGRTDTQYF. The CDR3, as DNA: TGTGCCAGCAGTCTCTTAGCGGGAAGGACAGATACGCAGTATTTT.

This rearrangement joins TRBV11-3 to TRBJ1-3, with no clear D. CDR1 is SGHNT, CDR2 YENEEA, per germline. Trimming shortened V by 0 bases and J by 4 bases, and 7 bases separated the two germline ends. There are 14 residues in the CDR3. CDR3: CASSLDFLGNTIYF. CDR3 sequence (DNA): TGTGCCAGCAGCTTAGATTTTCTCGGAAACACCATATATTTT. The full variable domain, its missing parts supplied by reference TRBV11-3 and TRBJ1-3, is EAGVVQSPRYKIIEKKQPVAFWCNPISGHNTLYWYLQNLGQGPELLIRYENEEAVDDSQLPKDRFSAERLKGVDSTLKIQPAELGDSAVYLCASSLDFLGNTIYFGEGSWLTVV.

The gene calls are TRBV4-1 and TRBJ2-7; 8 positions agree with TRBD2. V gave up 4 bases and J gave up 6 bases; unmatched junction bases: 11. The CDR3 is 15 amino acids. CDR1 is MGHRA, CDR2 YSYEKL, per germline. The CDR3 region is CASSPLRGGTREQYF. The CDR3 nucleotides read TGCGCCAGCAGCCCCCTCCGGGGGGGGACTCGCGAGCAGTACTTC.

The chain recombines TRBV7-3 with TRBJ2-2; D may be TRBD2 (6 bases). The germline V gene encodes CDR1 SGHTA and CDR2 FQGTGA. V was shortened by 7 bases and J by 7 bases, with 13 bases between the two germline ends. The CDR3 extends over 13 amino acids. CDR3 protein: CASTPDGGGELFF. DNA for the CDR3: TGTGCCAGCACCCCCGACGGGGGCGGGGAGCTGTTTTTT.

The chain is built from TRBV6-1 and TRBJ2-3, with TRBD1 as a possible D gene (6 bases). From germline, CDR1 is MNHNS and CDR2 SASEGT. The CDR3 has 14 residues. V dropped 4 bases and J dropped 3 bases, with 11 bases sitting between them. The CDR3 loop reads CASSVQGWTDTQYF. The CDR3 DNA is TGTGCCAGCAGTGTTCAGGGGTGGACAGATACGCAGTATTTT.

The V gene is TRBV28, the J gene TRBJ2-2, with D perhaps matching TRBD2 (5 bases). The germline V and J ends were trimmed by 6 bases and 6 bases, with 17 bases remaining between them. This CDR3 contains 15 residues. The germline gives CDR1 MDHEN, CDR2 SYDVKM. For the CDR3, the DNA is TGTGCCAGCAGCCCGCAGTTTTTACTAGCCGGGGAGCTGTTTTTT. This encodes CASSPQFLLAGELFF. The full variable domain, in which reference TRBV28 and TRBJ2-2 provide the parts outside the CDR3, is DVKVTQSSRYLVKRTGEKVFLECVQDMDHENMFWYRQDPGLGLRLIYFSYDVKMKEKGDIPEGYSVSREKKERFSLILESASTNQTSMYLCASSPQFLLAGELFFGEGSRLTVL.